What follows are 23 T cell receptor beta chains derived from one specimen sequenced in a study of OX40 agonist ivuxolimab in advanced cancers. Sequencing was performed with immunoSEQ multiplex PCR; in TCRdb, only in-frame clones are kept and a portion is missing. The repertoire includes about 45,000 clones, 82% of them detected once, and about 2% sits in the top ten. The sample here was CD4+ or CD8+ T cells sorted from blood, taken in a trial of the OX40 agonist ivuxolimab. The receptors derive from an adult with an advanced solid tumor such as melanoma, head and neck, liver or kidney cancer.

The V gene is TRBV29-1, the J gene TRBJ2-3, with 7 bases that match TRBD1. The CDR3 contains 15 residues. The V and J ends lost 5 bases and 3 bases, in that order; junction bases with no gene match: 11. Germline CDR1 and CDR2: SQVTM and ANQGSEA. This CDR3 is CSVRAGTALTDTQYF. CDR3 nucleotide sequence: TGCAGCGTTCGTGCCGGGACAGCTTTAACAGATACGCAGTATTTT.

The V and J genes are TRBV5-4 and TRBJ1-2; D possibly corresponds to TRBD1 (6 bases). CDR3 length: 13 amino acids. Trimming cost V 0 bases and J 8 bases, with 11 bases left between them. CDR1 is SGHNT and CDR2 is YYREEE in the germline V gene (reference sequence). The CDR3 loop reads CASSLEQGHGYTF. The DNA of the CDR3 is TGTGCCAGCAGCTTGGAGCAGGGGCACGGCTACACCTTC.

V gene TRBV6-6 combines with J gene TRBJ2-2, with TRBD1 matching 8 bases. The CDR3 totals 15 residues. V was clipped by 7 bases and J by 6 bases; unmatched bases: 10. The V gene's germline CDR1 is MNHNY and CDR2 SVGAGI (reference sequence). The CDR3 region is CASIRDRLIAGELFF. The CDR3 bases are TGTGCCAGCATACGGGACAGGCTGATTGCCGGGGAGCTGTTTTTT.

V and J are TRBV21-1 and TRBJ1-3. TRBV21-1 is labeled a pseudogene. This CDR3 spans 17 amino acids. The DNA of the CDR3 is TGTGCCAGCAGCAAACTAGGTGTGGACCGCTCTGGAAACACCATATATTTT. Translation: CASSKLGVDRSGNTIYF.

The chain couples TRBV6-5 to TRBJ2-1; 12 bases are shared with TRBD1. Germline V gene data show CDR1 as MNHEY and CDR2 as SVGAGI. CDR3 length: 15 amino acids. J lost 8 bases, V lost 5 bases, and 7 bases had no gene match. CDR3 sequence: CASSPWGQGADEQFF. As DNA, the CDR3 is TGTGCCAGCAGTCCCTGGGGACAGGGGGCGGATGAGCAGTTCTTC.

The rearrangement uses TRBV7-9 and TRBJ1-2, with D hard to call. The germline CDR1 and CDR2 sequences are SEHNR and FQNEAQ (reference sequence). V was pared by 2 bases and J by 4 bases, with 11 bases between. The CDR3 runs to 14 residues. The CDR3 DNA sequence: TGTGCCAGCAGCTTAATTAAGAGTAGCTATGGCTACACCTTC. This translates into CASSLIKSSYGYTF.

This sequence joins TRBV7-8 and TRBJ2-7; D gene unclear. CDR3 length equals 16 residues. Per the germline V gene, CDR1 is SGHVS and CDR2 is FQNEAQ. The V end was cut by 2 bases, the J end by 5 bases, with 19 bases between. CDR3 residues: CASSLPVRFGSHEQYF. In DNA form, the CDR3 reads TGTGCCAGCAGCTTACCCGTCAGGTTTGGTTCTCACGAGCAGTACTTC.

The V call is TRBV5-1, the J call TRBJ2-2; tentative D call: TRBD2 (5 bases). The germline V and J ends were trimmed by 5 bases and 5 bases, with 10 bases remaining between them. This CDR3 is built from 13 residues. Looked up from germline, CDR1 is SGHRS and CDR2 is YFSETQ. The CDR3 coding sequence is TGCGCCAGCAGATGGACTGAGACCGGGGAGCTGTTTTTT. This codes for CASRWTETGELFF.

This chain links TRBV9 with TRBJ1-5; a possible D gene is TRBD1 (6 bases). CDR1 is SGDLS, CDR2 YYNGEE, per germline. This CDR3 is 14 amino acids long. Trimming pared 4 bases from V and 5 bases from J, leaving 13 bases between. In DNA, the CDR3 is TGTGCCAGCAGCACAGCCGGGGGCGATCAGCCCCAGCATTTT. Translating it yields CASSTAGGDQPQHF.

This clone was seen more than once but under ten times. CDR3: CASSQEAGTNEKLFF. The CDR3 DNA follows: TGCGCCAGCAGCCAAGAGGCAGGGACTAATGAAAAACTGTTTTTT. V is TRBV4-1 and J is TRBJ1-4, with D possibly TRBD1 on 5 matching bases. Germline assignment: CDR1 MGHRA and CDR2 YSYEKL. This CDR3 region has 15 residues. Trimming stripped 0 bases from V and 2 bases from J, with 7 bases between.

This clone was counted only a few times. The chain carries TRBV25-1 and TRBJ1-1, with 10 bases fitting TRBD1. Germline values: CDR1 MGHDK, CDR2 SYGVNS. The CDR3 length is 15 residues. After removal of 6 bases from V and 8 bases from J, the junction contained 12 bases not matched to a gene. CDR3 in amino acids: CASRLGTGDRTEAFF. CDR3 DNA: TGTGCCAGCAGACTTGGGACAGGGGATAGAACAGAAGCTTTCTTT.

The chain carries TRBV19 and TRBJ2-1; 11 bases match TRBD2. CDR3 length equals 15 residues. J was trimmed by 7 bases and V by 4 bases; bases with no gene match: 6. The germline gives CDR1 LNHDA, CDR2 SQIVND (reference sequence). The CDR3 here is CASSSIAGGPNEQFF. CDR3 coding DNA: TGTGCCAGTAGTAGTATAGCGGGGGGGCCGAATGAGCAGTTCTTC.

The V gene is TRBV19, the J gene TRBJ1-2, with a possible D match to TRBD1 (6 bases). With 2 bases removed from V and 2 bases from J, the gap between germline ends came to 6 bases. The CDR3 has 13 residues. CDR1 is LNHDA, CDR2 SQIVND, per germline (reference sequence). Here the CDR3 reads CASSITGNYGYTF. The CDR3 DNA reads TGTGCCAGTAGTATAACAGGGAACTATGGCTACACCTTC.

This clone was observed a handful of times. The rearrangement uses TRBV2 and TRBJ2-5; the D is unclear. The CDR3 runs 13 residues. V lost 7 bases to trimming and J lost 3 bases, with 12 bases between them. Germline-derived CDR1 and CDR2 are SNHLY and FYNNEI. Here the CDR3 reads CASKVALKETQYF. The CDR3 DNA reads as TGTGCCAGCAAAGTGGCCCTAAAAGAGACCCAGTACTTC.

V and J are TRBV7-8 and TRBJ2-1, with D possibly matching TRBD2 (6 bases). V shed 3 bases and J shed 0 bases, with 12 bases lying between them. This CDR3 is 16 amino acids long. In germline, CDR1 is SGHVS, CDR2 FQNEAQ. CDR3 bases: TGTGCCAGCAGCTTTAGCGGACCTGGCTCCTACAATGAGCAGTTCTTC. Translating gives CASSFSGPGSYNEQFF.

V is TRBV18 and J is TRBJ2-7; weak D call: TRBD1 (5 bases). Germline CDR1 reads KGHSH; CDR2 reads LQKENI. V was shortened by 2 bases and J by 7 bases, with 18 bases between the two germline ends. CDR3 length equals 15 residues. CDR3 region: CASSPSAERGLEQYF. CDR3 nucleotide sequence: TGTGCCAGCTCACCATCGGCAGAAAGGGGTTTAGAGCAGTACTTC.

This clone was seen a handful of times. This chain connects TRBV9 to TRBJ1-6, with unresolved D. The V end was cut by 4 bases, the J end by 0 bases, with 5 bases between. The CDR3 has 14 residues. The germline V gene encodes CDR1 SGDLS and CDR2 YYNGEE. The chain's CDR3 is CASSTSSYNSPLHF. The CDR3 nucleotides read TGTGCCAGCAGCACTAGCTCCTATAATTCACCCCTCCACTTT.

The chain combines TRBV28 with TRBJ2-5; possible D gene TRBD2, 5 bases. The J call could be wrong; TRBJ2-7 is a better fit for the DNA end. The germline V gene encodes CDR1 MDHEN and CDR2 SYDVKM. The CDR3 runs 14 residues. CDR3 protein: CASSLVGSPYEQYF. Here the CDR3 DNA reads TGTGCCAGCAGTTTAGTTGGGAGTCCCTACGAGCAGTACTTC.

The chain carries TRBV6-5 and TRBJ2-2; D is undetermined. V dropped 5 bases and J dropped 1 base, with 11 bases sitting between them. Germline-derived CDR1 and CDR2 are MNHEY and SVGAGI. The CDR3 totals 15 residues. The CDR3 here is CASSPNYWNTGELFF. CDR3 DNA sequence: TGTGCCAGCAGTCCAAATTACTGGAACACCGGGGAGCTGTTTTTT.

This chain's CDR3 is CASSLRLTPSQPQHF. CDR3 coding DNA: TGTGCCAGCAGCTTAAGGTTAACCCCGTCTCAACCCCAGCATTTT. This rearrangement joins TRBV7-3 to TRBJ1-5; D gene unclear. Per the germline V gene, CDR1 is SGHTA and CDR2 is FQGTGA. This CDR3 comprises 15 residues. V was shortened by 1 base and J by 10 bases, with 17 bases between the two germline ends.

The chain combines TRBV19 with TRBJ1-5, with D perhaps TRBD1 (6 bases). Germline CDR1 reads LNHDA; CDR2 reads SQIVND (reference sequence). The germline V and J ends were trimmed by 6 bases and 0 bases, with 12 bases remaining between them. This CDR3 comprises 15 residues. The CDR3 coding sequence is TGTGCCAGTAGAGTACAGGGAGGTAGCAATCAGCCCCAGCATTTT. Translated, it gives CASRVQGGSNQPQHF.

The CDR3 loop is CASYRIGNTIYF. In nucleotides, the CDR3 is TGTGCCTCCTACAGAATTGGAAACACCATATATTTT. The chain employs TRBV30 and TRBJ1-3, with D uncertain. CDR3 length: 12 residues. V lost 7 bases and J lost 3, with 10 bases in between. Germline CDR1 and CDR2: GTSNPN and SVGIG (reference sequence).

In this sample, this clone turned up once. The genes are TRBV5-4 and TRBJ1-2; perhaps TRBD1 as D (6 bases). The CDR3 spans 14 residues. V was trimmed by 0 bases and J by 5 bases, leaving 11 bases between them. The germline V gene has CDR1 SGHNT and CDR2 YYREEE (reference sequence). CDR3 in DNA: TGTGCCAGCAGCTTGGTTGCAGGGGCGTATGGCTACACCTTC. This encodes CASSLVAGAYGYTF. The whole variable domain, filled in from reference TRBV5-4 and TRBJ1-2, reads ETGVTQSPTHLIKTRGQQVTLRCSSQSGHNTVSWYQQALGQGPQFIFQYYREEENGRGNFPPRFSGLQFPNYSSELNVNALELDDSALYLCASSLVAGAYGYTFGSGTRLTVV.